This T cell receptor beta chain was obtained from a study of technical replicates of blood from several donors. Clones were read by immunoSEQ multiplex PCR, and TCRdb kept only the in-frame ones, dropping some. Found here are about 62,000 clones, under 90% of them singletons; the top ten hold around 5.1%. With 1 base clipped from V and 4 bases from J, the junction kept 7 bases outside the gene matches. Germline loops: CDR1 LGHNA, CDR2 YNFKEQ. This CDR3 is 15 amino acids long. The chain joins TRBV4-2 to TRBJ2-7; 7 bases agree with TRBD2. The sample was PBMCs. This TCR came from a human donor in good health. Some clones in this sample may be carry-over from other donors' samples. As DNA, the CDR3 is TGTGCCAGCAGCCAAGTTACAGCGGGGTTATACGAGCAGTACTTC. This encodes CASSQVTAGLYEQYF.